The 7 T cell receptor beta chains given below trace back to one sample, sequenced in a study of shared clonotypes between healthy human individuals. Data came from immunoSEQ multiplex PCR; TCRdb stores just in-frame clones and leaves some out. The table includes more than 1,200,000 clones, approximately 98.5% detected once. Sequencing was performed on naive CD4+ T cells sorted from blood. Subset meaning: CD45RA+ positively selected. The receptors stem from a man younger than 40 in good health.

Comment on this clone: The sample contains more than one DNA sequence encoding this CDR3. The chain links TRBV19 to TRBJ1-2, with D hard to call. The germline V and J ends were trimmed by 3 bases and 4 bases, with 6 bases remaining between them. Germline-derived CDR1 and CDR2 are LNHDA and SQIVND (reference sequence). This CDR3 region has 12 residues. In DNA, the CDR3 is TGTGCCAGTAGTATCTCAGGCTATGGCTACACCTTC. Its protein product is CASSISGYGYTF.

The chain carries TRBV27 and TRBJ2-7; perhaps TRBD2 as D (7 bases). Germline V gene data show CDR1 as MNHEY and CDR2 as SMNVEV (reference sequence). This CDR3 comprises 13 residues. The V and J ends lost 6 bases and 9 bases respectively, with 18 bases between them. The CDR3 protein is CASRKGGGSVQYF. The CDR3 region has the DNA TGTGCCAGCAGAAAGGGAGGGGGTTCCGTGCAGTACTTC.

V usage is TRBV6-1 and J usage is TRBJ1-5; 7 bases line up with TRBD1. Trimming took 6 bases from V and 2 from J; bases not matched to a gene: 4. The V gene's germline CDR1 is MNHNS and CDR2 SASEGT. CDR3 size: 14 residues. The CDR3 bases are TGTGCCAGCAGCGACAGGGTAGGCAATCAGCCCCAGCATTTT. It encodes CASSDRVGNQPQHF.

The J gene is TRBJ2-5, the V gene TRBV5-6; maybe TRBD1 (5 bases). Germline V gene lookup returns CDR1 SGHDT and CDR2 YYEEEE. The CDR3 has 13 residues. V dropped 6 bases and J dropped 4 bases, with 13 bases sitting between them. The CDR3 bases are TGTGCCAGCACCCCTGGAAGGGGAGAGACCCAGTACTTC. Encoded protein: CASTPGRGETQYF. The full variable domain, with the rest looked up from reference TRBV5-6 and TRBJ2-5, is DAGVTQSPTHLIKTRGQQVTLRCSPKSGHDTVSWYQQALGQGPQFIFQYYEEEERQRGNFPDRFSGHQFPNYSSELNVNALLLGDSALYLCASTPGRGETQYFGPGTRLLVL.

The chain links TRBV5-5 to TRBJ2-1, with D tentatively TRBD1 (6 bases). The V gene's germline CDR1 is SGHKS and CDR2 YYEKEE (reference sequence). Trimming removed 1 base at V and 0 bases at J, with 8 bases between. This CDR3 comprises 15 residues. The CDR3 sequence: CASSLSRGSYNEQFF. The DNA for the CDR3 is TGTGCCAGCAGCTTGAGCAGGGGCTCCTACAATGAGCAGTTCTTC.

A remark on this clone: Other DNA sequences in the sample encode the same CDR3. The V call is TRBV6-1, the J call TRBJ1-5, with D possibly being TRBD1 (6 bases). CDR3 length: 15 residues. Germline-derived CDR1 and CDR2 are MNHNS and SASEGT. The germline V and J ends were trimmed by 1 base and 0 bases, with 7 bases remaining between them. The CDR3 bases are TGTGCCAGCAGTGAAGTAGGGGGTAGCAATCAGCCCCAGCATTTT. Translation gives CASSEVGGSNQPQHF.

CDR3 sequence (DNA): TGTGCCAGCAGCTTAAAGGCCAACACTGAAGCTTTCTTT. Protein product: CASSLKANTEAFF. The V gene is TRBV7-9, the J gene TRBJ1-1; D gene uncertain. Germline CDR1 reads SEHNR; CDR2 reads FQNEAQ (reference sequence). The CDR3 loop spans 13 amino acids. Trimming left V 2 bases short and J 2 bases short, with 6 bases between. Full variable domain (rest looked up from reference TRBV7-9 and TRBJ1-1): DTGVSQNPRHKITKRGQNVTFRCDPISEHNRLYWYRQTLGQGPEFLTYFQNEAQLEKSRLLSDRFSAERPKGSFSTLEIQRTEQGDSAMYLCASSLKANTEAFFGQGTRLTVV.